Listed here is a single T cell receptor beta chain. Source study methods: In the immunoSEQ data, sequences were junction-only and lacked quality scores, so filtering differed. Method: immunoSEQ multiplex PCR; TCRdb's copy keeps in-frame clones and lacks some. The V and J calls and clone size are taken from that table; D and trimming were inferred from the DNA. Here the sample spans approximately 440,000 clones, roughly three quarters being singletons. These data come from a study of shared clonotypes between healthy human individuals. The sequencing sample was made of PBMCs. The source is a woman aged 40 to 55 in good health. Some clones in this sample may be carry-over from other donors' samples.

CDR3: CASSPLIVEAGNTIYF. Here the CDR3 DNA reads TGTGCCAGCTCACCCCTAATTGTGGAGGCTGGAAACACCATATATTTT. This chain uses TRBV18 with TRBJ1-3; D not certain. This CDR3 region has 16 residues. From germline, CDR1 is KGHSH and CDR2 LQKENI. V was pared by 3 bases and J by 2 bases, with 14 bases between.